This TCR beta chain was sequenced for a study of blood T cell repertoires in COVID-19. Study-wide context: Sites across the United States, Italy and Spain contributed samples from acute and convalescent COVID-19.

The CDR3 has 13 amino acids. Trimming pared 8 bases from V and 0 bases from J, leaving 10 bases between. Individuals drawn from approximately 26 US areas were about 18 to 95 years old. Each participant's cohort was designated according to participant-reported clinical history. In the original processing: The authors estimated nucleated cell counts from reference gene primer amplification. This table comes from immunoSEQ multiplex PCR, and its TCRdb copy is limited to in-frame clones, with some not included. From that table come the V and J calls and clone size; the DNA was used to work out D and trimming. The data show 280,000 or so clones, 85% to 90% seen once.

The J gene is TRBJ1-2, the V gene TRBV12-3 or TRBV12-4; D is undetermined. The clonotype was recovered from a woman aged 45-59 years who had been exposed to COVID-19. The specimen was PBMCs or T cells enriched from blood (not recorded which). This CDR3 is CASGETSNYGYTF. The CDR3 nucleotides are TGTGCCAGCGGGGAGACATCTAACTATGGCTACACCTTC.